The clone carrying this T cell receptor (beta chain) was observed many times. TCR beta CDR3 regions were amplified from RNA. Initially, a first-round RT-PCR of the TCR CDR3 employed the HTBI primer set. A single record per CDR3 protein comes from TCRdb applying MiXCR to the multiplex PCR reads. Of more than 650,000 distinct CDR3 sequences in the sample, 14% are singletons; the top ten hold 10% to 13%. V was clipped by 1 base and J by 2 bases, with 13 bases between them. The V gene's germline CDR1 is SEHNR and CDR2 FQNEAQ (reference sequence). The CDR3 sequence is 16 residues long. Patients between 18 and 65 years old had hyperthyroidism, newly diagnosed and lasting under 2 months. Lactation, pregnancy, other autoimmune disease or uncontrolled infection excluded patients. This entry belongs to a study of T cells in Graves' hyperthyroidism and ophthalmopathy. Across the whole study: Sampling of peripheral blood happened at initial diagnosis, prior to any treatment.

The chain carries TRBV7-9 and TRBJ2-3; no reliable D call. The specimen sequenced was blood. The origin of this receptor is a woman aged 18 to 35 with Graves' hyperthyroidism. CDR3 coding DNA: TGTGCCAGCAGCTTAGGTTTCGTCACTCTCACAGATACGCAGTATTTT. This translates into CASSLGFVTLTDTQYF.